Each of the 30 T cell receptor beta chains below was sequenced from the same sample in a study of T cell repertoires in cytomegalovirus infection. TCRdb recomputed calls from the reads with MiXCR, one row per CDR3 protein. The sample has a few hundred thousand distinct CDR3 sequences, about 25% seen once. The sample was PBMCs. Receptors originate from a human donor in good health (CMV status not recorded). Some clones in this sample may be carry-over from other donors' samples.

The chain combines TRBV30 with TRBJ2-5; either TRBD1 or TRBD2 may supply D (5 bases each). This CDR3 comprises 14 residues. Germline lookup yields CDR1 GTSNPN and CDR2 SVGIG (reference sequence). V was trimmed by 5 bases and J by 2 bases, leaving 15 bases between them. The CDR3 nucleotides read TGTGCCTGGGGAGCGCCGGGACGGCAAGAGACCCAGTACTTC. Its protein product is CAWGAPGRQETQYF.

CDR3 sequence (DNA): TGTGCCAGCAGTTACCGGACGGGATCGAGGCTTAACACTGAAGCTTTCTTT. Its translation is CASSYRTGSRLNTEAFF. V usage is TRBV6-2 or TRBV6-3 and J usage is TRBJ1-1; D uncertain. CDR1 and CDR2 from the germline V gene are MNHEY and SVGEGT. V lost 2 bases and J lost 2, with 18 bases in between. There are 17 residues in the CDR3.

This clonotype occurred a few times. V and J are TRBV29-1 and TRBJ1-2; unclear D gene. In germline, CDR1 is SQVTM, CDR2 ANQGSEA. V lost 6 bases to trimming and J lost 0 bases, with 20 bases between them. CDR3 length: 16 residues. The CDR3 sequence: CSVVGRLGSSNYGYTF. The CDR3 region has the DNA TGCAGCGTGGTGGGGAGATTGGGCAGCTCTAACTATGGCTACACCTTC.

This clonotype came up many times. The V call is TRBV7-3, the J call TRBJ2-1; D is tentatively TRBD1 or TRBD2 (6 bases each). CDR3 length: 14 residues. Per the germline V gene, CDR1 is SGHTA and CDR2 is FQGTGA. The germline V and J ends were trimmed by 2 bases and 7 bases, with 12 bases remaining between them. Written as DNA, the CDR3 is TGTGCCAGCAGCTTATCCGGAGGGGGGAATGAGCAGTTCTTC. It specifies CASSLSGGGNEQFF.

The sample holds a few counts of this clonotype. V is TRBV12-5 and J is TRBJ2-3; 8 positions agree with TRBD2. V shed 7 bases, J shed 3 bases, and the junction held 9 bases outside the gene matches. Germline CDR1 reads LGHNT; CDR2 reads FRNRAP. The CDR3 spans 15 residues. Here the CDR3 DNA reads TGTGCTAGTGCCCCGGGGGGGGGAAGGACAGATACGCAGTATTTT. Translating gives CASAPGGGRTDTQYF.

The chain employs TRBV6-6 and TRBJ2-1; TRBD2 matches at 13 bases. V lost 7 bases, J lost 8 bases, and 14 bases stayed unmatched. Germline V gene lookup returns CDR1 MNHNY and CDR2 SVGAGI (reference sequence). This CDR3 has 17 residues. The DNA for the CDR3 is TGTGCCAGCATCCTAGGGAGACTAGCGGGAGGAAGTTATGAGCAGTTCTTC. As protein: CASILGRLAGGSYEQFF.

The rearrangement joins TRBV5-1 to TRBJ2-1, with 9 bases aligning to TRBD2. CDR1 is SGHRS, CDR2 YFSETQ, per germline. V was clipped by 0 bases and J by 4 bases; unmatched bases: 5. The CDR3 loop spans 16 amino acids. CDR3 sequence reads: CASSLALREGYNEQFF. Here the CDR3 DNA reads TGCGCCAGCAGCTTGGCCCTGCGGGAGGGGTACAATGAGCAGTTCTTC.

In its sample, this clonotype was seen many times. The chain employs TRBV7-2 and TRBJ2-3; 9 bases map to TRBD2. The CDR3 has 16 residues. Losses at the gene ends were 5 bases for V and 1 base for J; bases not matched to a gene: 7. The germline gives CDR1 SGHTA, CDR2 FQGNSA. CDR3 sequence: CASSGVRTSGTDTQYF. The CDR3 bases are TGTGCCAGCAGCGGCGTCAGGACTAGCGGCACAGATACGCAGTATTTT.

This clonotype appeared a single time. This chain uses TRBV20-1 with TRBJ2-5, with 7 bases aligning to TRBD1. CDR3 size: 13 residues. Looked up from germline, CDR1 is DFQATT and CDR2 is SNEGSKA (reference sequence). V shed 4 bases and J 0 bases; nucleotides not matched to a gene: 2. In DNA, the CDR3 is TGCAGTGCTACCGGACAGGACCAAGAGACCCAGTACTTC. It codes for CSATGQDQETQYF.

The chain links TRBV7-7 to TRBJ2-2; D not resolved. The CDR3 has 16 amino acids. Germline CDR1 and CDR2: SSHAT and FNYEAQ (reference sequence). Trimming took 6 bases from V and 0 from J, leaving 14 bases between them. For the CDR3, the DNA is TGTGCCAGCAGTCATACCACCCATTCGAACACCGGGGAGCTGTTTTTT. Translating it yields CASSHTTHSNTGELFF.

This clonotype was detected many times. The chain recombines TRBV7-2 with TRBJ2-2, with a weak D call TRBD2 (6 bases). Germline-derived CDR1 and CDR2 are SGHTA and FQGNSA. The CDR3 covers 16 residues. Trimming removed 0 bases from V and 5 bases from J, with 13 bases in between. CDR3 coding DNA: TGTGCCAGCAGCTTAGCGTTCGCGGGACGGACCGGGGAGCTGTTTTTT. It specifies CASSLAFAGRTGELFF.

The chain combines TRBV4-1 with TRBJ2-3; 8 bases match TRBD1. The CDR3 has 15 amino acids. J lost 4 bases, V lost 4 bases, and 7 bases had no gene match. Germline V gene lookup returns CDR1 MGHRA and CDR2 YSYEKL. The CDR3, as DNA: TGCGCCAGCAGCCTCTCGACAGGGGCGGCAGATACGCAGTATTTT. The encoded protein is CASSLSTGAADTQYF.

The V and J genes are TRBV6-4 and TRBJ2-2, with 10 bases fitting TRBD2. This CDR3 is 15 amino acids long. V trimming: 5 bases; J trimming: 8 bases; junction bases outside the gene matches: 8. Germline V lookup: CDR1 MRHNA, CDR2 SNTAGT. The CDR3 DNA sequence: TGTGCCAGCAGTCGCCTAGCGGGAGCAGGTGGGGAGCTGTTTTTT. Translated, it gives CASSRLAGAGGELFF.

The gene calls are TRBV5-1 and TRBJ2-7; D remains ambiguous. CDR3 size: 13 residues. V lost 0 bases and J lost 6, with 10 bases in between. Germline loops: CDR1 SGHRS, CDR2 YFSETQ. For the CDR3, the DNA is TGCGCCAGCAGCTTGGCGGTGCTGGGCGAGCAGTACTTC. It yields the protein CASSLAVLGEQYF. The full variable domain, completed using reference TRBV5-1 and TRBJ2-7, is KAGVTQTPRYLIKTRGQQVTLSCSPISGHRSVSWYQQTPGQGLQFLFEYFSETQRNKGNFPGRFSGRQFSNSRSEMNVSTLELGDSALYLCASSLAVLGEQYFGPGTRLTVT.

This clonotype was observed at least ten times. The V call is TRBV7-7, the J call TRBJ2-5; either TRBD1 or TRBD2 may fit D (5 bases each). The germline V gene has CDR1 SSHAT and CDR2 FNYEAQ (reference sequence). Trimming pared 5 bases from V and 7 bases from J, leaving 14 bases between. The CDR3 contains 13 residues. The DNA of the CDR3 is TGTGCCAGCAGCCGAGACGAGAGGGGGACCCAGTACTTC. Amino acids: CASSRDERGTQYF.

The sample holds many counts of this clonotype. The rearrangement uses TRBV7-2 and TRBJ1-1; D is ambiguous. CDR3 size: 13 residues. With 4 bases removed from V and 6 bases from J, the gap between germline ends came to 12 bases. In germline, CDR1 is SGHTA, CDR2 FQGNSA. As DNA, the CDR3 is TGTGCCAGCAGCTCCGAATCTTTTTCTGAAGCTTTCTTT. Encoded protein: CASSSESFSEAFF.

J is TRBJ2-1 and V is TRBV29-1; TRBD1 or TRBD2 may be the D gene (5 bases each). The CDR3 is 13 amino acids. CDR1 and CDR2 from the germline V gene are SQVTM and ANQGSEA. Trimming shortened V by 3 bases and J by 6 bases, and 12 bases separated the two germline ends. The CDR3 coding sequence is TGCAGCGTTGACTACGGGGACCTCAATGAGCAGTTCTTC. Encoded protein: CSVDYGDLNEQFF.

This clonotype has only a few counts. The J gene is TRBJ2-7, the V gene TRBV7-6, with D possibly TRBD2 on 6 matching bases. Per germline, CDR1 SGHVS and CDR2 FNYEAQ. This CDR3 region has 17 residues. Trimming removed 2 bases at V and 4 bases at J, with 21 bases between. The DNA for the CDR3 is TGTGCCAGCAGCTTAATTCACATGGCGGGAAAGACGTACGAGCAGTACGTC. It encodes CASSLIHMAGKTYEQYV.

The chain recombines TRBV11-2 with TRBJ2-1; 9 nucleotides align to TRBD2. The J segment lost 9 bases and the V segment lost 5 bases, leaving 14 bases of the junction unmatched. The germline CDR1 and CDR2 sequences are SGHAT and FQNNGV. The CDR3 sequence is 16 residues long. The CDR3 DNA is TGTGCCAGCAGCGTCTCGGGCGGGAGGGCTTTTATTGAGCAGTTCTTC. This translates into CASSVSGGRAFIEQFF. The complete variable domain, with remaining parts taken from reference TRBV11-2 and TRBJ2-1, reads EAGVAQSPRYKIIEKRQSVAFWCNPISGHATLYWYQQILGQGPKLLIQFQNNGVVDDSQLPKDRFSAERLKGVDSTLKIQPAKLEDSAVYLCASSVSGGRAFIEQFFGPGTRLTVL.

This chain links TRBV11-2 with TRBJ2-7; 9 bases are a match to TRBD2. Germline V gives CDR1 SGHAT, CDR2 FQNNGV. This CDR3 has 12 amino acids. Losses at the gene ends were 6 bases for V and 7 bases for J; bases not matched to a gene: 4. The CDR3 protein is CASSSGRSEQYV. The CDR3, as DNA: TGTGCCAGCAGTAGCGGGAGATCAGAGCAGTACGTC.

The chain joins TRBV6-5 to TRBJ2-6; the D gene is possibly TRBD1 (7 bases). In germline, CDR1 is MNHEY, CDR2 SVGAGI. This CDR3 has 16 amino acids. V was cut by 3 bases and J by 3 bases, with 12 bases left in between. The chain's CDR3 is CASSYGGGFGANVLTF. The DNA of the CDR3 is TGTGCCAGCAGTTATGGAGGGGGCTTTGGGGCCAACGTCCTGACTTTC.

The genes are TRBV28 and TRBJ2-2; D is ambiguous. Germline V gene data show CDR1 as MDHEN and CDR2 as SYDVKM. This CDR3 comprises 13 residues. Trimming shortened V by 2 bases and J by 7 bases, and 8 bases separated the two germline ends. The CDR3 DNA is TGTGCCAGCAGTTTAAATGAAGGCGGGGAGCTGTTTTTT. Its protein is CASSLNEGGELFF.

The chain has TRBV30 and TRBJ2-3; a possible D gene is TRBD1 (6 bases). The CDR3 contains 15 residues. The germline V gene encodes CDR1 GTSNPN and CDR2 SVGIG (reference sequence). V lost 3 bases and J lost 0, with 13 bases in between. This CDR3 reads CAWRGDRMSTDTQYF. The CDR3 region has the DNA TGTGCCTGGAGGGGTGACAGGATGAGCACAGATACGCAGTATTTT.

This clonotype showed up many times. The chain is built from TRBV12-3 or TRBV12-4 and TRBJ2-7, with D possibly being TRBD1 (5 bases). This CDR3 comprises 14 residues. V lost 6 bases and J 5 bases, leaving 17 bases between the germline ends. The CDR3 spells CASSRRSGKHEQYF. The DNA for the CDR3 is TGTGCCAGCAGCCGAAGATCAGGGAAGCACGAGCAGTACTTC.

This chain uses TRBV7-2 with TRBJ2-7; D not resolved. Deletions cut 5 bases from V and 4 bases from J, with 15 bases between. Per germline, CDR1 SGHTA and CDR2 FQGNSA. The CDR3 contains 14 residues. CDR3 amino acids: CASSPAPGQYEQYF. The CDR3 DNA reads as TGTGCCAGCAGCCCCGCCCCCGGGCAGTACGAGCAGTACTTC. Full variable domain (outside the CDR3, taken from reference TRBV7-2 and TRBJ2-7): GAGVSQSPSNKVTEKGKDVELRCDPISGHTALYWYRQSLGQGLEFLIYFQGNSAPDKSGLPSDRFSAERTGGSVSTLTIQRTQQEDSAVYLCASSPAPGQYEQYFGPGTRLTVT.

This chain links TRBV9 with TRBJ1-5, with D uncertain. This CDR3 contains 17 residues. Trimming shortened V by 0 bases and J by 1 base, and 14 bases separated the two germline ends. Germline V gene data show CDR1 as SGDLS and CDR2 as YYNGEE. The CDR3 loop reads CASSVEREQTSNQPQHF. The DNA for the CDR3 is TGTGCCAGCAGCGTAGAACGAGAACAGACCAGCAATCAGCCCCAGCATTTT.

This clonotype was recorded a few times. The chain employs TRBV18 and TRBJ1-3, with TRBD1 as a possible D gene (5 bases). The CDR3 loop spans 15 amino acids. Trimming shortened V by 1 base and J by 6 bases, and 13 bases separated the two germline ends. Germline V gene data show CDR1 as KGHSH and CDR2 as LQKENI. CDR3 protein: CASSPLLSDINTIYF. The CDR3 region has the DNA TGTGCCAGCTCACCACTCTTATCGGACATAAACACCATATATTTT.

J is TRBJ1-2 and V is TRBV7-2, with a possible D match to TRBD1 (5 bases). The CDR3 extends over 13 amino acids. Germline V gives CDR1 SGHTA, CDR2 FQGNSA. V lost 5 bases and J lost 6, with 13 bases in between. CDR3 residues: CASSQLGGDGYTF. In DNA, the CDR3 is TGTGCCAGCAGCCAGCTTGGGGGGGATGGCTACACCTTC. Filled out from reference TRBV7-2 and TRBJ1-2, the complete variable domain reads GAGVSQSPSNKVTEKGKDVELRCDPISGHTALYWYRQSLGQGLEFLIYFQGNSAPDKSGLPSDRFSAERTGGSVSTLTIQRTQQEDSAVYLCASSQLGGDGYTFGSGTRLTVV.

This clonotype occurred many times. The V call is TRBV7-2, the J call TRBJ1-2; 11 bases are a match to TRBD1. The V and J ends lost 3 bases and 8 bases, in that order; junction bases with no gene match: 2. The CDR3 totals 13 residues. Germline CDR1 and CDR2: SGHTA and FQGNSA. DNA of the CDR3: TGTGCCAGCAGCTTGGACAGGGGGCACGGCTACACCTTC. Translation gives CASSLDRGHGYTF.

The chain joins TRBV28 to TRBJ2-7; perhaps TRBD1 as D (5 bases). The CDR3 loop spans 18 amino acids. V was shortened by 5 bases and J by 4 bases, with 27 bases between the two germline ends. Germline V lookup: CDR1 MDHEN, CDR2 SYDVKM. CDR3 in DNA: TGTGCCAGCAGTCCCCCCTCCTCTACAGGTTATTGGGCTTACGAGCAGTACTTC. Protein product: CASSPPSSTGYWAYEQYF.